This record covers a single T cell receptor (beta chain). This clone was counted once. This receptor's antigen is unknown. There are no base qualities to consult, and no much larger clone falls within one base. Using the deep immunoSEQ assay, multiplex PCR amplified TCR CDR3 regions from genomic DNA. Extracted genomic DNA from each cell subset was distributed evenly across all wells of several immunoSEQ 96-well plates, and each plate was treated as a replicate. Each replicate PCR for sorted subsets received roughly 0.2 ug genomic DNA, equal to some 32,000 T cell genomes. Purified libraries were measured with a Qubit 3.0 fluorometer, size-checked on a Bioanalyzer 2100, and measured again with the KAPA Library Quantification kit. A separate single-read 150-cycle Illumina NextSeq 550 flow cell was used to sequence each immunoSEQ 96-well plate. On the authors' methods: Because the immunoSEQ output held only junctional sequences and lacked quality scores, the filtering could not match the filtering applied to full-length reads. To assign V/J genes and CDR3, sequences were annotated using PyIR, a Python wrapper for IgBLAST v1.9, with IMGT germline references. Reads were filtered out if the reads had weak V/J assignments (E-value above 1e-6), no CDR3, stop codons, out-of-frame junctions, or ambiguous translated residues. A V3J clonotype was defined by an identical inferred V gene, J gene, and CDR3 amino acid sequence. Percentage overlap between repertoires was computed as shared unique clonotypes divided by the size of the smaller repertoire. RTK rarefaction, the Chao1 estimator, and Recon v2.1 estimates of unobserved clonotypes were used to assess repertoire richness. OLGA was used to compute generation probabilities for all TCRbeta clonotypes that the gDNA method yielded from several donors. TCRdb carries this immuneACCESS record with in-frame sequences only. Its versions omit some clonotypes, under half of them owing to an unresolved V gene in the studies checked, with the rest unexplained. V, J and clone size derive from that table, while D and trimming were established from the DNA sequence. For this sample the table gives about 2 million clones, of which about 94% were detected only once. The ten largest clones capture 1% to 1.5% of the sample.

The germline V and J ends show losses of 5 bases and 5 bases respectively, and no gene match explains 4 bases of the junction. According to the germline V gene, CDR1 reads SGHVS and CDR2 reads FQNEAQ. The CDR3 runs 13 residues from the cysteine to the phenylalanine. Left in the record is the CDR3 DNA by itself, 39 bases read in frame from the first base. CD8 naive samples consisted of CD45RO-negative cells that were positively selected for CCR7, yielding a CD45RA+CCR7+ population without TemRA cells. The donors were healthy, HIV-negative adults who had no recently reported acute infections or vaccinations. All donors were Caucasian adults living in Nashville, Tennessee, USA. After blood collection by leukapheresis, PBMCs were isolated using Ficoll-Histopaque density gradient centrifugation and then cryopreserved in the vapor phase of liquid nitrogen. Analytical flow cytometry was used to check the purity and quantity of each magnetically sorted T cell population. From each sorted fraction, genomic DNA was isolated and quantified by UV absorbance on a Nanodrop 2000c.

This entry comes from a study of shared clonotypes between healthy human individuals (dated by TCRdb to about 2020). For the study in its entirety: The cohort comprised a couple of women and a few men aged 18 to 49 years. Each donor's leukapheresis produced roughly between roughly 0.85 and 9 billion PBMCs. To increase sequencing depth and limit assay-specific biases, different laboratories used diverse techniques to prepare libraries and sequence TCR repertoires. The study deeply sequenced blood TCR repertoires of five healthy adults to estimate repertoire size and the extent of clonotype sharing between individuals. For each donor, CD4 naive and CD4 memory were each run on three plates, CD8 naive on two plates, and CD8 memory on one plate.

What the work shows at the level of the full study, not this receptor alone: Sampling was restricted to blood, and TCR repertoires in tissue are likely to differ from TCR repertoires in blood. Compared with non-shared clonotypes, the clonotypes found in all four sorted-subset donors had higher generation probabilities. Roughly 5.2% of naive CD4, around 3.6% of naive CD8, around 2.3% of memory CD4, and 0.4% of memory CD8 clonotypes were shared across a few donors. Based on pairwise subsampling, the degree of clonotype sharing among donors was expected to be affected by sequencing depth. Because the study included only a small number of donors, the genetic and exposure-history diversity represented was limited. Naive subsets generally had larger estimated clonotype richness than memory subsets. Incomplete sequencing was indicated by rarefaction of sorted-subset datasets, despite the large sequencing depth.

The TCR sequence derives from a man aged 18 to 30 in good health. The chain employs TRBV7-8 and TRBJ1-1; TRBD1 aligns with 8 central bases. The specimen sequenced was naive CD8+ T cells sorted from blood. This specimen's cell subset or site label, interpreted: CD45RA+CCR7+. The DNA sequence is TGTGCCAGCAGCAGCGACAGGGGAACTGAAGCTTTCTTT. It translates to CASSSDRGTEAFF.